The 31 T cell receptor beta chains given below trace back to one sample, sequenced in a study of cytomegalovirus exposure and HLA in healthy donors. Primers for the PCR totalled 60 Vbeta and 13 Jbeta. The repertoire was sequenced with immunoSEQ multiplex PCR; TCRdb's copy has only in-frame clones and lacks some. The sample carries some 150,000 clones, 82% recorded once. The sequencing sample was made of PBMCs. The receptors come from a man in his thirties or forties in good health and CMV-seropositive.

A few counts support this clone. The genes are TRBV5-4 and TRBJ2-7, with 8 positions matching TRBD2. J was trimmed by 0 bases and V by 7 bases; bases with no gene match: 0. CDR1 is SGHNT and CDR2 is YYREEE in the germline V gene (reference sequence). CDR3 length equals 12 residues. This CDR3 is CASGTSSYEQYF. The CDR3 DNA follows: TGTGCCAGCGGGACTAGCTCCTACGAGCAGTACTTC.

The chain has TRBV10-3 and TRBJ2-1; 7 nucleotides align to TRBD1. Germline-derived CDR1 and CDR2 are ENHRY and SYGVKD. Trimming cost V 6 bases and J 2 bases; bases outside gene matches: 7. There are 15 residues in the CDR3. This CDR3 is CAIRSRDSTYNEQFF. In nucleotides, the CDR3 is TGTGCCATCAGGAGCCGGGACAGCACCTACAATGAGCAGTTCTTC.

The chain recombines TRBV29-1 with TRBJ2-1, with D maybe TRBD2 (6 bases). Germline loops: CDR1 SQVTM, CDR2 ANQGSEA. This CDR3 is 10 amino acids long. V was cut by 4 bases and J by 8 bases, with 6 bases left in between. Here the CDR3 DNA reads TGCAGCGTTGGGAGGGATGAGCAGTTCTTC. It codes for CSVGRDEQFF.

The V call is TRBV11-3, the J call TRBJ2-5, with TRBD2 identical over 12 bases. From germline, CDR1 is SGHNT and CDR2 YENEEA. CDR3 length equals 17 residues. V shed 7 bases, J shed 4 bases, and the junction held 13 bases outside the gene matches. This CDR3 is CASTQTRLAGVVETQYF. The DNA for the CDR3 is TGTGCCAGCACCCAGACCCGACTAGCGGGAGTTGTAGAGACCCAGTACTTC.

The chain joins TRBV9 to TRBJ1-1; tentatively, D is TRBD1 (5 bases). V dropped 2 bases and J dropped 2 bases, with 13 bases sitting between them. The CDR3 consists of 15 residues. CDR1 is SGDLS and CDR2 is YYNGEE in the germline V gene. The CDR3 here is CASSVGGLLNTEAFF. DNA of the CDR3: TGTGCCAGCAGCGTGGGGGGACTTCTTAACACTGAAGCTTTCTTT. Drawing the rest from reference TRBV9 and TRBJ1-1, the complete variable domain is DSGVTQTPKHLITATGQRVTLRCSPRSGDLSVYWYQQSLDQGLQFLIQYYNGEERAKGNILERFSAQQFPDLHSELNLSSLELGDSALYFCASSVGGLLNTEAFFGQGTRLTVV.

The genes are TRBV2 and TRBJ2-3, with D maybe TRBD2 (5 bases). The V end was cut by 4 bases, the J end by 8 bases, with 13 bases between. Germline CDR1 SNHLY, CDR2 FYNNEI. The CDR3 length is 13 residues. DNA for the CDR3: TGTGCCAGCAGTGGCCCGGCTGCGGGTACGCAGTATTTT. It codes for CASSGPAAGTQYF. Complete variable domain (other parts from reference TRBV2 and TRBJ2-3): EPEVTQTPSHQVTQMGQEVILRCVPISNHLYFYWYRQILGQKVEFLVSFYNNEISEKSEIFDDQFSVERPDGSNFTLKIRSTKLEDSAMYFCASSGPAAGTQYFGPGTRLTVL.

The V and J genes are TRBV10-3 and TRBJ1-6; 9 bases are a match to TRBD1. With 7 bases clipped from V and 8 bases from J, the junction kept 3 bases outside the gene matches. Germline CDR1 and CDR2: ENHRY and SYGVKD. The CDR3 is 13 residues long. The CDR3 nucleotides are TGTGCCATCAAATGGGACAGGGATTCACCCCTCCACTTT. Residues: CAIKWDRDSPLHF.

This chain connects TRBV6-1 to TRBJ2-1; 11 bases are shared with TRBD1. Per germline, CDR1 MNHNS and CDR2 SASEGT. The CDR3 has 14 amino acids. V lost 6 bases, J lost 5 bases, and 3 bases stayed unmatched. The CDR3 reads CASRGTGGNNEQFF. Written as DNA, the CDR3 is TGTGCCAGCAGGGGGACAGGGGGTAACAATGAGCAGTTCTTC.

The chain recombines TRBV27 with TRBJ2-3; TRBD2 matches 8 bases. J was trimmed by 3 bases and V by 1 base; bases with no gene match: 12. The CDR3 totals 18 residues. Germline CDR1 is MNHEY and CDR2 is SMNVEV (reference sequence). The CDR3 loop is CASSLYGGVGEGTDTQYF. The CDR3 nucleotides are TGTGCCAGCAGTTTATACGGGGGGGTCGGAGAGGGGACAGATACGCAGTATTTT.

The chain couples TRBV27 to TRBJ2-5, with 8 bases lining up with TRBD1. CDR3 length: 18 amino acids. Germline V gene sequence: CDR1 MNHEY, CDR2 SMNVEV (reference sequence). Losses at the gene ends were 1 base for V and 0 bases for J; bases not matched to a gene: 10. CDR3 residues: CASSLFGQGRANQETQYF. The CDR3 DNA reads as TGTGCCAGCAGTTTATTCGGACAGGGCAGGGCCAACCAAGAGACCCAGTACTTC.

This chain uses TRBV5-1 with TRBJ2-7; 8 nucleotides line up with TRBD2. CDR3 size: 16 residues. V trimming: 5 bases; J trimming: 5 bases; junction bases outside the gene matches: 15. Germline V gene data show CDR1 as SGHRS and CDR2 as YFSETQ. CDR3 nucleotides: TGCGCCAGCAGTTTCCTACCGGGACTAGGGGAAGACGAGCAGTACTTC. Translation: CASSFLPGLGEDEQYF.

Here the CDR3 reads CASGLISISGGPTYEQYF. Here the CDR3 DNA reads TGTGCCAGCGGGCTCATCTCAATCAGCGGGGGGCCAACCTACGAGCAGTACTTC. This chain links TRBV27 with TRBJ2-7; 9 bases match TRBD2. The junction had 19 bases not matched to a gene; V was cut back by 8 bases and J by 2 bases. This CDR3 is 18 amino acids long. Germline V CDR1 and CDR2: MNHEY, SMNVEV (reference sequence).

The J gene is TRBJ1-2, the V gene TRBV28; 8 positions agree with TRBD1. CDR3 size: 15 residues. Germline CDR1 reads MDHEN; CDR2 reads SYDVKM. V dropped 5 bases and J dropped 7; count of bases not matched to a gene: 12. CDR3 bases: TGTGCCAGCAGTCTCGGGACAGGTCTTGAGGGTGGCTACACCTTC. Translation: CASSLGTGLEGGYTF.

V gene TRBV5-6 combines with J gene TRBJ1-5; tentative D call: TRBD1 (5 bases). The CDR3 contains 15 residues. Per germline, CDR1 SGHDT and CDR2 YYEEEE. The germline V and J ends were trimmed by 0 bases and 0 bases, with 7 bases remaining between them. The CDR3 loop reads CASSLGGLSNQPQHF. The CDR3 nucleotides read TGTGCCAGCAGCTTGGGGGGACTTAGCAATCAGCCCCAGCATTTT.

The chain is built from TRBV27 and TRBJ2-3; 8 bases map to TRBD2. Germline V CDR1 and CDR2: MNHEY, SMNVEV (reference sequence). CDR3 size: 14 residues. J was trimmed by 0 bases and V by 7 bases; bases with no gene match: 3. The CDR3 loop reads CASTTSGSTDTQYF. CDR3 nucleotides: TGTGCCAGCACCACTAGCGGTAGCACAGATACGCAGTATTTT.

This rearrangement joins TRBV4-2 to TRBJ2-1; 9 bases align to TRBD2. Germline values: CDR1 LGHNA, CDR2 YNFKEQ. The length of the CDR3 is 17 residues. V shed 0 bases, J shed 4 bases, and the junction held 7 bases outside the gene matches. CDR3 DNA sequence: TGTGCCAGCAGCCAAGAGGAGGCGGGGGGGCGATACAATGAGCAGTTCTTC. It encodes CASSQEEAGGRYNEQFF.

The chain recombines TRBV9 with TRBJ2-3; no clear D gene. With 4 bases removed from V and 6 bases from J, the gap between germline ends came to 12 bases. The CDR3 runs to 13 residues. Germline V gene lookup returns CDR1 SGDLS and CDR2 YYNGEE. The CDR3 sequence is CASSHPGVDTQYF. The CDR3 DNA reads as TGTGCCAGCAGCCACCCTGGAGTGGATACGCAGTATTTT.

In regard to this clone: Other DNA sequences in this specimen translate into the identical CDR3. This rearrangement joins TRBV2 to TRBJ1-3, with unresolved D. CDR1 and CDR2 (germline): SNHLY, FYNNEI. V was clipped by 3 bases and J by 0 bases, with 6 bases between them. The length of the CDR3 is 14 residues. CDR3 DNA sequence: TGTGCCAGCAGTGAGGGCAGCTCTGGAAACACCATATATTTT. Its protein product is CASSEGSSGNTIYF.

The chain couples TRBV19 to TRBJ2-2; the D gene is possibly TRBD2 (7 bases). V lost 3 bases to trimming and J lost 6 bases, with 20 bases between them. The germline V gene has CDR1 LNHDA and CDR2 SQIVND (reference sequence). There are 17 residues in the CDR3. CDR3 amino acids: CASSIWVPGGRSGELFF. The CDR3, as DNA: TGTGCCAGTAGTATTTGGGTTCCGGGGGGCCGTTCCGGGGAGCTGTTTTTT.

The rearrangement links TRBV4-1 to TRBJ2-7; the D gene is possibly TRBD2 (5 bases). Deletions cut 4 bases from V and 2 bases from J, with 12 bases between. Germline lookup yields CDR1 MGHRA and CDR2 YSYEKL. The CDR3 sequence is 14 residues long. The CDR3, as DNA: TGCGCCAGCAGCCCCGGGGAAGCTACCTACGAGCAGTACTTC. Its protein is CASSPGEATYEQYF.

Concerning this clone itself: An end of the junction does not agree with germline; a read error may underlie this. This chain links TRBV2 with TRBJ1-1; D gene unclear. This CDR3 has 11 amino acids. Germline CDR1 and CDR2: SNHLY and FYNNEI. The CDR3 DNA reads TGTGCCAGCAGTGAAGCCGACGGGAACTGGTTT. Its protein product is CASSEADGNWF.

V and J are TRBV10-2 and TRBJ1-2, with no clear D. CDR3 length equals 14 residues. CDR1 is WSHSY, CDR2 SAAADI, per germline. Trimming removed 0 bases at V and 6 bases at J, with 11 bases between. The chain's CDR3 is CASSESEYGDGYTF. CDR3 DNA sequence: TGCGCCAGCAGTGAGTCCGAATACGGTGATGGCTACACCTTC.

The J gene is TRBJ2-5, the V gene TRBV19, with D possibly matching TRBD2 (6 bases). CDR3 size: 17 residues. Per the germline V gene, CDR1 is LNHDA and CDR2 is SQIVND (reference sequence). V lost 8 bases and J 0 bases, leaving 22 bases between the germline ends. In nucleotides, the CDR3 is TGTGCCAGTTCTTTGTCTTCGGGGGTACCGTACCAAGAGACCCAGTACTTC. Its protein product is CASSLSSGVPYQETQYF.

This clone has only a few counts. The chain has TRBV19 and TRBJ1-1; 10 positions agree with TRBD1. The trim removed 5 bases at V and 5 bases at J, leaving 5 bases unmatched. Germline loops: CDR1 LNHDA, CDR2 SQIVND (reference sequence). There are 14 residues in the CDR3. The DNA for the CDR3 is TGTGCCAGTAGTCCTGACAGGGGGCGAACTGAAGCTTTCTTT. This translates into CASSPDRGRTEAFF.

CDR3 in amino acids: CAIQPASGGTYEQYF. The CDR3 bases are TGTGCCATCCAACCGGCCAGCGGGGGTACCTACGAGCAGTACTTC. V and J are TRBV28 and TRBJ2-7, with 8 bases matching TRBD2. The trim removed 10 bases at V and 2 bases at J, leaving 13 bases unmatched. This CDR3 is built from 15 residues. The germline gives CDR1 MDHEN, CDR2 SYDVKM.

The chain couples TRBV28 to TRBJ2-7; the D gene is possibly TRBD1 (6 bases). CDR1 MDHEN and CDR2 SYDVKM come from the germline V gene. The CDR3 totals 14 residues. With 4 bases removed from V and 3 bases from J, the gap between germline ends came to 13 bases. This CDR3 reads CASSSIGQNYEQYF. In DNA form, the CDR3 reads TGTGCCAGCAGTTCGATCGGACAGAACTACGAGCAGTACTTC.

The V gene is TRBV30, the J gene TRBJ1-1, with D maybe TRBD1 (5 bases). Trimming stripped 5 bases from V and 0 bases from J, with 19 bases between. This CDR3 spans 16 amino acids. Germline assignment: CDR1 GTSNPN and CDR2 SVGIG (reference sequence). In nucleotides, the CDR3 is TGTGCCTGGGGTTCCCTCGGGGGGGGTATGAACACTGAAGCTTTCTTT. Translating gives CAWGSLGGGMNTEAFF.

The gene calls are TRBV4-2 and TRBJ1-2; D is perhaps TRBD1 (5 bases). This CDR3 is built from 15 residues. Germline CDR1 is LGHNA and CDR2 is YNFKEQ. Deletions cut 0 bases from V and 4 bases from J, with 12 bases between. CDR3 sequence: CASSQEGGWSYGYTF. CDR3 nucleotide sequence: TGTGCCAGCAGCCAAGAGGGGGGATGGAGCTATGGCTACACCTTC.

As for this clone: At one of its ends the junction is not consistent with the germline gene, which may arise from a read error. The chain carries TRBV5-6 and TRBJ2-5; D unresolved. The J call may be in error: the DNA end matches TRBJ2-7 better. This CDR3 is built from 15 residues. From germline, CDR1 is SGHDT and CDR2 YYEEEE. The CDR3 region is CASGFWSQSNYEQYF. The CDR3 coding sequence is TGTGCCAGCGGCTTCTGGAGTCAGTCCAACTACGAGCAGTACTTC.

The CDR3 spells CASRTGNYGYTF. The CDR3 DNA follows: TGTGCCAGCAGGACAGGGAACTATGGCTACACCTTC. This chain connects TRBV6-1 to TRBJ1-2, with 7 bases aligning to TRBD1. The trim removed 6 bases at V and 2 bases at J, leaving 0 bases unmatched. Germline-derived CDR1 and CDR2 are MNHNS and SASEGT. The CDR3 length is 12 residues.

The V call is TRBV9, the J call TRBJ1-2, with TRBD1 as a possible D gene (6 bases). This CDR3 is built from 15 residues. V was cut by 0 bases and J by 4 bases, with 13 bases left in between. Germline assignment: CDR1 SGDLS and CDR2 YYNGEE. CDR3 nucleotide sequence: TGTGCCAGCAGCGTAGGCCCCAGCAGGGGCTATGGCTACACCTTC. It encodes CASSVGPSRGYGYTF.